The clone carrying this T cell receptor (beta chain) was found many times. The sample belongs to a study of Graves' ophthalmopathy and Graves' hyperthyroidism. The V gene end was trimmed by 6 bases and the J gene end by 10 bases; junction bases not matched to a gene: 13. CDR3 size: 16 residues. CDR1 is LNHDA, CDR2 SQIVND, per germline (reference sequence). Investigators amplified TCR beta CDR3 regions from RNA transcripts. An opening RT-PCR round employed HTBI primers and preceded a second-round multiplex PCR. TCRdb analysed the multiplex PCR reads with MiXCR anew, one entry per CDR3 protein. The table records almost 750,000 distinct CDR3 sequences, roughly 40% of them present only once.

Material for sequencing was peripheral blood. This receptor was obtained from an adult man with Graves' ophthalmopathy. V and J are TRBV19 and TRBJ1-6; 9 bases are shared with TRBD1. The CDR3: CASRTSDRGATSPLHF. The CDR3 nucleotides are TGTGCCAGTAGAACTTCGGACAGGGGCGCCACATCACCCCTCCACTTT. The full variable domain, rest sourced from reference TRBV19 and TRBJ1-6, is DGGITQSPKYLFRKEGQNVTLSCEQNLNHDAMYWYRQDPGQGLRLIYYSQIVNDFQKGDIAEGYSVSREKKESFPLTVTSAQKNPTAFYLCASRTSDRGATSPLHFGNGTRLTVT.